A selection of T cell receptor beta chains follows, all from one sample in a study of cytomegalovirus exposure and HLA in healthy donors. The protocol was immunoSEQ multiplex PCR, while the TCRdb copy is restricted to in-frame clones and leaves out a portion. The top ten clones hold approximately 6.7% of a sample with 160,000 or so clones, about 85% of them seen once. Specimen: PBMCs. These receptors originate from a male donor in good health and CMV-seropositive. Both conserved end residues are part of each CDR3. A D gene is named only where the DNA matches it firmly. Size tells how often a clone was seen (once, few, many) or the class of an expanded clone, and some rows leave it out.

d_call: NA
cdr3_length: 15
clone_size: few
v_call: TRBV19
j_call: TRBJ1-1
cdr3_aa: CASSPLKRAGTEAFF
cdr3_nt: TGTGCCAGTAGTCCCCTTAAGAGGGCGGGCACTGAAGCTTTCTTT

d_call: NA
cdr3_length: 15
clone_size: NA
v_call: TRBV6-1
j_call: TRBJ2-7
cdr3_aa: CASSEVGAGAYEQYF
cdr3_nt: TGTGCCAGCAGTGAAGTGGGGGCAGGGGCTTACGAGCAGTACTTC

d_call: NA
cdr3_length: 12
clone_size: NA
v_call: TRBV5-1
j_call: TRBJ1-2
cdr3_aa: CASSSKGDGYTF
cdr3_nt: TGCGCCAGCAGCTCGAAGGGGGATGGCTACACCTTC

d_call: TRBD2
cdr3_length: 17
clone_size: NA
v_call: TRBV14
j_call: TRBJ2-5
cdr3_aa: CASSQDSGTRVRETQYF
cdr3_nt: TGTGCCAGCAGCCAAGATTCCGGGACTAGAGTTAGGGAGACCCAGTACTTC

d_call: NA
cdr3_length: 13
clone_size: NA
v_call: TRBV5-1
j_call: TRBJ2-2
cdr3_aa: CASRLSPSGELFF
cdr3_nt: TGCGCCAGCAGACTTAGCCCGAGTGGGGAGCTGTTTTTT

d_call: NA
cdr3_length: 16
clone_size: NA
v_call: TRBV4-3
j_call: TRBJ1-1
cdr3_aa: CASSHPTSGGNTEAFF
cdr3_nt: TGCGCCAGCAGCCACCCCACTTCCGGAGGGAACACTGAAGCTTTCTTT

d_call: TRBD2
cdr3_length: 14
clone_size: NA
v_call: TRBV19
j_call: TRBJ2-7
cdr3_aa: CASRRLAGSYEQYF
cdr3_nt: TGTGCCAGTAGGAGACTAGCGGGATCCTACGAGCAGTACTTC

d_call: NA
cdr3_length: 15
clone_size: few
v_call: TRBV6-5
j_call: TRBJ1-1
cdr3_aa: CASSYSGRGDTEAFF
cdr3_nt: TGTGCCAGCAGTTACTCGGGGCGGGGAGACACTGAAGCTTTCTTT

d_call: TRBD2
cdr3_length: 16
clone_size: NA
v_call: TRBV28
j_call: TRBJ2-5
cdr3_aa: CASSLFGAGAQETQYF
cdr3_nt: TGTGCCAGCAGTTTATTCGGAGCGGGGGCCCAAGAGACCCAGTACTTC

d_call: NA
cdr3_length: 14
clone_size: NA
v_call: TRBV7-8
j_call: TRBJ1-6
cdr3_aa: CASSSGQLNSPLHF
cdr3_nt: TGTGCCAGCAGCTCTGGACAGTTGAATTCACCCCTCCACTTT

d_call: TRBD2
cdr3_length: 14
clone_size: few
v_call: TRBV25-1
j_call: TRBJ2-7
cdr3_aa: CASIAAGGAYEQYF
cdr3_nt: TGTGCCAGCATCGCAGCGGGAGGGGCCTACGAGCAGTACTTC

d_call: TRBD1
cdr3_length: 14
clone_size: NA
v_call: TRBV2
j_call: TRBJ2-7
cdr3_aa: CASTWTGASYEQYF
cdr3_nt: TGTGCCAGCACCTGGACAGGGGCCTCCTACGAGCAGTACTTC

d_call: TRBD2
cdr3_length: 12
clone_size: NA
v_call: TRBV7-2
j_call: TRBJ2-7
cdr3_aa: CASRPTSDEQYF
cdr3_nt: TGTGCCAGCAGGCCGACTAGCGACGAGCAGTACTTC

d_call: NA
cdr3_length: 14
clone_size: NA
v_call: TRBV28
j_call: TRBJ2-2
cdr3_aa: CASKFPPGGGELFF
cdr3_nt: TGTGCCAGCAAGTTCCCCCCCGGGGGCGGGGAGCTGTTTTTT

d_call: NA
cdr3_length: 14
clone_size: NA
v_call: TRBV19
j_call: TRBJ1-1
cdr3_aa: CASSTPEVNTEAFF
cdr3_nt: TGTGCCAGTAGTACCCCGGAGGTGAACACTGAAGCTTTCTTT

d_call: NA
cdr3_length: 16
clone_size: NA
v_call: TRBV7-6
j_call: TRBJ2-6
cdr3_aa: CASSYTVLTGANVLTF
cdr3_nt: TGTGCCAGCAGCTATACAGTCCTGACTGGGGCCAACGTCCTGACTTTC

d_call: TRBD2
cdr3_length: 17
clone_size: NA
v_call: TRBV7-2
j_call: TRBJ2-5
cdr3_aa: CASSHGTSGRGGETQYF
cdr3_nt: TGTGCCAGCAGCCACGGGACTAGCGGGAGGGGAGGAGAGACCCAGTACTTC

d_call: TRBD2
cdr3_length: 16
clone_size: NA
v_call: TRBV5-1
j_call: TRBJ2-2
cdr3_aa: CASSLVPGREGGELFF
cdr3_nt: TGCGCCAGCAGCTTGGTTCCCGGGAGGGAAGGCGGGGAGCTGTTTTTT

d_call: NA
cdr3_length: 14
clone_size: NA
v_call: TRBV5-4
j_call: TRBJ1-1
cdr3_aa: CASSFGDTSTEAFF
cdr3_nt: TGTGCCAGCAGCTTCGGGGACACTTCCACTGAAGCTTTCTTT

d_call: NA
cdr3_length: 13
clone_size: NA
v_call: TRBV7-2
j_call: TRBJ1-1
cdr3_aa: CASSLVYSTEAFF
cdr3_nt: TGTGCCAGCAGCTTAGTCTATAGCACTGAAGCTTTCTTT

d_call: NA
cdr3_length: 14
clone_size: NA
v_call: TRBV4-2
j_call: TRBJ1-1
cdr3_aa: CASSRGQLNTEAFF
cdr3_nt: TGTGCCAGCAGCCGCGGACAGCTGAACACTGAAGCTTTCTTT

d_call: NA
cdr3_length: 12
clone_size: NA
v_call: TRBV29-1
j_call: TRBJ1-2
cdr3_aa: CSAVSGIYGYTF
cdr3_nt: TGCAGCGCTGTTTCAGGGATCTATGGCTACACCTTC

d_call: TRBD1
cdr3_length: 13
clone_size: NA
v_call: TRBV11-2
j_call: TRBJ1-1
cdr3_aa: CASSSTGGPEAFF
cdr3_nt: TGTGCCAGCAGTTCTACAGGGGGCCCTGAAGCTTTCTTT

d_call: TRBD1
cdr3_length: 16
clone_size: NA
v_call: TRBV6-1
j_call: TRBJ1-2
cdr3_aa: CASSEPGQASFYGYTF
cdr3_nt: TGTGCCAGCAGTGAACCTGGACAGGCCTCTTTCTATGGCTACACCTTC

d_call: NA
cdr3_length: 11
clone_size: few
v_call: TRBV10-3
j_call: TRBJ2-7
cdr3_aa: CAISDVSEQYF
cdr3_nt: TGTGCCATCAGTGATGTTAGCGAGCAGTACTTC

d_call: NA
cdr3_length: 15
clone_size: NA
v_call: TRBV27
j_call: TRBJ2-7
cdr3_aa: CASSLDSVALYEQYF
cdr3_nt: TGTGCCAGCAGTTTAGACAGTGTAGCTCTCTACGAGCAGTACTTC

d_call: NA
cdr3_length: 14
clone_size: NA
v_call: TRBV29-1
j_call: TRBJ1-1
cdr3_aa: CSVENFNMNTEAFF
cdr3_nt: TGCAGCGTTGAGAACTTTAATATGAACACTGAAGCTTTCTTT

d_call: TRBD2
cdr3_length: 18
clone_size: NA
v_call: TRBV5-1
j_call: TRBJ2-7
cdr3_aa: CASSLGGLAGPSSYEQYF
cdr3_nt: TGCGCCAGCAGCTTGGGAGGACTAGCGGGACCGAGCTCCTACGAGCAGTACTTC

d_call: TRBD1
cdr3_length: 13
clone_size: NA
v_call: TRBV5-8
j_call: TRBJ2-3
cdr3_aa: CASANQGADTQYF
cdr3_nt: TGTGCCAGCGCCAATCAGGGGGCCGATACGCAGTATTTT

d_call: TRBD2
cdr3_length: 15
clone_size: NA
v_call: TRBV19
j_call: TRBJ2-1
cdr3_aa: CASSRTSGAADEQFF
cdr3_nt: TGTGCCAGTAGCCGGACTAGCGGGGCCGCCGATGAGCAGTTCTTC

d_call: NA
cdr3_length: 17
clone_size: few
v_call: TRBV19
j_call: TRBJ2-2
cdr3_aa: CASSIWAGIANTGELFF
cdr3_nt: TGTGCCAGTAGTATATGGGCGGGCATCGCGAACACCGGGGAGCTGTTTTTT

d_call: NA
cdr3_length: 16
clone_size: NA
v_call: TRBV4-3
j_call: TRBJ1-3
cdr3_aa: CASSLNPPSSGNTIYF
cdr3_nt: TGCGCCAGCAGCCTCAATCCGCCGAGCTCTGGAAACACCATATATTTT

d_call: TRBD1
cdr3_length: 11
clone_size: NA
v_call: TRBV28
j_call: TRBJ1-2
cdr3_aa: CASGQGQGYTF
cdr3_nt: TGTGCCAGCGGACAGGGACAAGGCTACACCTTC

d_call: TRBD1
cdr3_length: 15
clone_size: few
v_call: TRBV6-6
j_call: TRBJ1-1
cdr3_aa: CASSKRQGAKTEAFF
cdr3_nt: TGTGCCAGCAGCAAACGACAGGGGGCCAAAACTGAAGCTTTCTTT

d_call: TRBD1
cdr3_length: 16
clone_size: NA
v_call: TRBV9
j_call: TRBJ2-2
cdr3_aa: CASSLTQGVITGELFF
cdr3_nt: TGTGCCAGCAGCTTAACACAGGGGGTGATCACCGGGGAGCTGTTTTTT

d_call: TRBD2
cdr3_length: 16
clone_size: NA
v_call: TRBV27
j_call: TRBJ2-5
cdr3_aa: CASSYGLAGDRETQYF
cdr3_nt: TGTGCCAGCAGTTACGGACTAGCGGGAGATAGAGAGACCCAGTACTTC

d_call: NA
cdr3_length: 16
clone_size: NA
v_call: TRBV10-3
j_call: TRBJ1-2
cdr3_aa: CAISESAARRPYGYTF
cdr3_nt: TGTGCCATCAGTGAGTCGGCGGCGAGGAGGCCCTATGGCTACACCTTC

d_call: NA
cdr3_length: 14
clone_size: NA
v_call: TRBV9
j_call: TRBJ1-2
cdr3_aa: CASSGLGQFGGYTF
cdr3_nt: TGTGCCAGCAGCGGGTTGGGACAATTTGGAGGCTACACCTTC

d_call: NA
cdr3_length: 16
clone_size: NA
v_call: TRBV9
j_call: TRBJ1-3
cdr3_aa: CASSSPGRASGNTIYF
cdr3_nt: TGTGCCAGCAGCTCCCCCGGGAGGGCCTCTGGAAACACCATATATTTT

d_call: NA
cdr3_length: 15
clone_size: NA
v_call: TRBV19
j_call: TRBJ1-3
cdr3_aa: CASSMGSLPGNTIYF
cdr3_nt: TGTGCCAGTAGTATGGGCAGTCTCCCTGGAAACACCATATATTTT

d_call: NA
cdr3_length: 12
clone_size: once
v_call: TRBV10-3
j_call: TRBJ2-5
cdr3_aa: CAISDYGETQYF
cdr3_nt: TGTGCCATCAGCGACTATGGAGAGACCCAGTACTTC

d_call: TRBD2
cdr3_length: 15
clone_size: NA
v_call: TRBV10-3
j_call: TRBJ2-1
cdr3_aa: CAISESRTSNHEQFF
cdr3_nt: TGTGCCATCAGTGAGTCGAGGACTAGTAACCATGAGCAGTTCTTC

d_call: TRBD1
cdr3_length: 15
clone_size: NA
v_call: TRBV28
j_call: TRBJ1-1
cdr3_aa: CASSSSRDSYTEAFF
cdr3_nt: TGTGCCAGCAGTTCGTCCCGGGACAGCTACACTGAAGCTTTCTTT

d_call: TRBD1
cdr3_length: 16
clone_size: NA
v_call: TRBV19
j_call: TRBJ2-5
cdr3_aa: CASSAWGQGTQETQYF
cdr3_nt: TGTGCCAGTAGTGCTTGGGGACAGGGGACCCAAGAGACCCAGTACTTC

d_call: NA
cdr3_length: 12
clone_size: NA
v_call: TRBV27
j_call: TRBJ1-4
cdr3_aa: CASSLDRGKLFF
cdr3_nt: TGTGCCAGCAGTTTAGATCGGGGAAAACTGTTTTTT

d_call: TRBD2
cdr3_length: 17
clone_size: NA
v_call: TRBV4-3
j_call: TRBJ2-1
cdr3_aa: CASSQDSLAGSYNEQFF
cdr3_nt: TGCGCCAGCAGCCAAGATTCACTAGCGGGCTCCTACAATGAGCAGTTCTTC

d_call: TRBD1
cdr3_length: 16
clone_size: NA
v_call: TRBV4-1
j_call: TRBJ2-5
cdr3_aa: CASSQPRDSGDETQYF
cdr3_nt: TGCGCCAGCAGCCAACCCCGGGACAGTGGCGACGAGACCCAGTACTTC

d_call: NA
cdr3_length: 14
clone_size: NA
v_call: TRBV6-5
j_call: TRBJ1-1
cdr3_aa: CASSFSGLNTEAFF
cdr3_nt: TGTGCCAGCAGCTTCAGCGGCCTCAACACTGAAGCTTTCTTT

d_call: NA
cdr3_length: 16
clone_size: NA
v_call: TRBV27
j_call: TRBJ2-2
cdr3_aa: CASSPPRRGYTGELFF
cdr3_nt: TGTGCCAGCAGCCCCCCACGGCGGGGATATACCGGGGAGCTGTTTTTT

d_call: NA
cdr3_length: 13
clone_size: NA
v_call: TRBV6-4
j_call: TRBJ1-1
cdr3_aa: CASSEFGSTEAFF
cdr3_nt: TGTGCCAGCAGTGAATTTGGGAGCACTGAAGCTTTCTTT

d_call: TRBD2
cdr3_length: 15
clone_size: NA
v_call: TRBV27
j_call: TRBJ2-5
cdr3_aa: CASSFRREGHETQYF
cdr3_nt: TGTGCCAGCAGTTTTCGGCGGGAGGGCCACGAGACCCAGTACTTC

d_call: TRBD1
cdr3_length: 17
clone_size: NA
v_call: TRBV7-9
j_call: TRBJ1-2
cdr3_aa: CSSSLDGTALLNYGYTF
cdr3_nt: TGTTCCAGCAGCTTAGACGGGACAGCGCTACTTAACTATGGCTACACCTTC

d_call: NA
cdr3_length: 18
clone_size: NA
v_call: TRBV2
j_call: TRBJ2-1
cdr3_aa: CASSEGEAAAFAADEQFF
cdr3_nt: TGTGCCAGCAGTGAAGGGGAGGCGGCAGCCTTTGCCGCCGATGAGCAGTTCTTC

d_call: NA
cdr3_length: 15
clone_size: NA
v_call: TRBV5-1
j_call: TRBJ2-5
cdr3_aa: CASSLERAGQETQYF
cdr3_nt: TGCGCCAGCAGCTTGGAGAGGGCGGGCCAAGAGACCCAGTACTTC

d_call: TRBD2
cdr3_length: 17
clone_size: NA
v_call: TRBV5-1
j_call: TRBJ2-6
cdr3_aa: CASGRFSGSTGANVLTF
cdr3_nt: TGCGCCAGCGGGAGGTTTAGCGGGAGTACTGGGGCCAACGTCCTGACTTTC

d_call: NA
cdr3_length: 13
clone_size: NA
v_call: TRBV30
j_call: TRBJ2-5
cdr3_aa: CAWTRQTQETQYF
cdr3_nt: TGTGCCTGGACCCGACAGACGCAAGAGACCCAGTACTTC

d_call: NA
cdr3_length: 14
clone_size: few
v_call: TRBV5-5
j_call: TRBJ1-6
cdr3_aa: CASKHGTEEGSLHF
cdr3_nt: TGTGCCAGCAAGCACGGCACCGAGGAAGGTTCCCTCCACTTT

d_call: NA
cdr3_length: 13
clone_size: NA
v_call: TRBV15
j_call: TRBJ1-4
cdr3_aa: CATRNVAVEKLFF
cdr3_nt: TGTGCCACCCGTAACGTGGCAGTCGAAAAACTGTTTTTT

d_call: NA
cdr3_length: 15
clone_size: NA
v_call: TRBV5-1
j_call: TRBJ2-3
cdr3_aa: CASSSEGLLTDTQYF
cdr3_nt: TGCGCCAGCAGCTCGGAGGGCCTATTAACAGATACGCAGTATTTT

d_call: TRBD2
cdr3_length: 15
clone_size: NA
v_call: TRBV6-4
j_call: TRBJ2-1
cdr3_aa: CASSKGTSGWNEQFF
cdr3_nt: TGTGCCAGCAGCAAGGGGACTAGCGGGTGGAATGAGCAGTTCTTC